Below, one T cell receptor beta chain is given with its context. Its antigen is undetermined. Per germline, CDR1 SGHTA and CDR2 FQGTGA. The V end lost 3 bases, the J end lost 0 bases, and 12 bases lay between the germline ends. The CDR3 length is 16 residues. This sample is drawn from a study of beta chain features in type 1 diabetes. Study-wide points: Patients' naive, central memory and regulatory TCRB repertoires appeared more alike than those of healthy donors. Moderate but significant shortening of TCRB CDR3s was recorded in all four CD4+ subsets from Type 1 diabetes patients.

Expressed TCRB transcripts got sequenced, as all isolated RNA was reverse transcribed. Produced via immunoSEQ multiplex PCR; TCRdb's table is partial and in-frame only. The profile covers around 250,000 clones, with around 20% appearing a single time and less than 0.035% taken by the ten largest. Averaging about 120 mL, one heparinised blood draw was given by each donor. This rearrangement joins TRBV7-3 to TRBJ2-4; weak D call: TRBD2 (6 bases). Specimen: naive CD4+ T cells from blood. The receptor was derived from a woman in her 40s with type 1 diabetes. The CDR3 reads CASSLGLSGAKNIQYF. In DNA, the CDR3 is TGTGCCAGCAGCTTGGGACTTTCGGGAGCCAAAAACATTCAGTACTTC.